These T cell receptor beta chains were read from a single sample in a study of Graves' ophthalmopathy and Graves' hyperthyroidism. MiXCR, run by TCRdb on the multiplex PCR reads, gives a single entry per CDR3 protein. The sample lists 500,000 to 800,000 distinct CDR3 sequences, just over 40% occurring once. The source material was peripheral blood. Receptors were obtained from an adult man with Graves' ophthalmopathy. Each CDR3 is given with its conserved first and last residue. The order of the fields is CDR3 DNA, CDR3 protein, CDR3 length, clone size, J gene, D gene, V gene. D genes are given only for firm matches. Where a row states a size, it is once, few, many or the class of an expanded clone; other rows omit it.

CDR3nt: TGTGCCAGCAGGAGCAGAATAGATCAGCCCCAGCATTTT
CDR3aa: CASRSRIDQPQHF
len: 13
abundance: .
j_gene: TRBJ1-5
d_gene: .
v_gene: TRBV12-3/TRBV12-4

CDR3nt: TGCGCCAGCAGTAGCACCAGGGACAGACCTTGGGAGCAGTACTTC
CDR3aa: CASSSTRDRPWEQYF
len: 15
abundance: .
j_gene: TRBJ2-7
d_gene: TRBD1
v_gene: TRBV10-2

CDR3nt: TGCGCCAGCAGCCAAACGAAGGGCAGACGGACAAATTCACCCCTCCACTTT
CDR3aa: CASSQTKGRRTNSPLHF
len: 17
abundance: few
j_gene: TRBJ1-6
d_gene: .
v_gene: TRBV4-1

CDR3nt: TGTGCCAGCAGCTTAGGGGGGAGACGGAGCGAGCAGTACTTC
CDR3aa: CASSLGGRRSEQYF
len: 14
abundance: .
j_gene: TRBJ2-7
d_gene: .
v_gene: TRBV7-9

CDR3nt: TGCAGTGCTAGAGGAAGGGACAGTTATTCACCCCTCCACTTT
CDR3aa: CSARGRDSYSPLHF
len: 14
abundance: many
j_gene: TRBJ1-6
d_gene: TRBD1
v_gene: TRBV20-1

CDR3nt: TGTGCCAGCAGCGTGGGACAACCGGTCGAGCAGTACTTC
CDR3aa: CASSVGQPVEQYF
len: 13
abundance: .
j_gene: TRBJ2-7
d_gene: .
v_gene: TRBV5-5

CDR3nt: TGTGCCAGCAGTTCCAGAGGGACAGGGAAGGGGTACGAGCAGTACTTC
CDR3aa: CASSSRGTGKGYEQYF
len: 16
abundance: few
j_gene: TRBJ2-7
d_gene: TRBD1
v_gene: TRBV6-2/TRBV6-3

CDR3nt: TGTGCCAGCGGACAGACAGGTAGCAATCAGCCCCAGCATTTT
CDR3aa: CASGQTGSNQPQHF
len: 14
abundance: few
j_gene: TRBJ1-5
d_gene: .
v_gene: TRBV27

CDR3nt: TGTGCCAGCAGCGGAGGGGACGGGAATCAGCCCCTCCACTTT
CDR3aa: CASSGGDGNQPLHF
len: 14
abundance: .
j_gene: TRBJ1-6
d_gene: .
v_gene: TRBV2

CDR3nt: TGTGCCATCAGTGAGGGTTCCAGGTACGAGCAGTACTTC
CDR3aa: CAISEGSRYEQYF
len: 13
abundance: many
j_gene: TRBJ2-7
d_gene: .
v_gene: TRBV10-3

CDR3nt: TGTGCCAGCAGCTATAACAGGGGCCAAGAGACCCAGTACTTC
CDR3aa: CASSYNRGQETQYF
len: 14
abundance: many
j_gene: TRBJ2-5
d_gene: TRBD1
v_gene: TRBV7-7

CDR3nt: TGTGCCAGCAGCTTAGGTACTGCCAGCTCCTACGGGCAGTACTTC
CDR3aa: CASSLGTASSYGQYF
len: 15
abundance: .
j_gene: TRBJ2-7
d_gene: .
v_gene: TRBV13

CDR3nt: TGTGCCAGCTCACCATCAGCGTCCGACACTGAAGCTTTCTTT
CDR3aa: CASSPSASDTEAFF
len: 14
abundance: few
j_gene: TRBJ1-1
d_gene: .
v_gene: TRBV18

CDR3nt: TGCAGTGCTAGTCAGCAGGGGACCGAAGCTTTCTTT
CDR3aa: CSASQQGTEAFF
len: 12
abundance: many
j_gene: TRBJ1-1
d_gene: .
v_gene: TRBV20-1

CDR3nt: TGTGCCAGTAGTATAGGGGTACAGTTCAATCAGCCCCAGCATTTT
CDR3aa: CASSIGVQFNQPQHF
len: 15
abundance: few
j_gene: TRBJ1-5
d_gene: .
v_gene: TRBV19